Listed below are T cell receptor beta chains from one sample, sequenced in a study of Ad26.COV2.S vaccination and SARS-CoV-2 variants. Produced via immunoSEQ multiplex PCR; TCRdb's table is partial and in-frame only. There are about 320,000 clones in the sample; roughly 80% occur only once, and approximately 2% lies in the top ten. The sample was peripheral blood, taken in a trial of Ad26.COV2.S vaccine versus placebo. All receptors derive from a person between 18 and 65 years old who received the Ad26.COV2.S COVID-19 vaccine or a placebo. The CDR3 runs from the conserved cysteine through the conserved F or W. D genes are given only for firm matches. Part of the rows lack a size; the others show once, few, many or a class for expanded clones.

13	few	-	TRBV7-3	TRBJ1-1	TGTGCCAGCAGCTCAGACACCCACACTGAAGCTTTCTTT	CASSSDTHTEAFF
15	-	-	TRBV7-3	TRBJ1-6	TGTGCCAGCAGCCCCTCCGGGACGTATAATTCACCCCTCCACTTT	CASSPSGTYNSPLHF
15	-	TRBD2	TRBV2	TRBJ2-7	TGTGCCAGCAGGGAAGGACTAGCGGGGTCCTACGAGCAGTACTTC	CASREGLAGSYEQYF
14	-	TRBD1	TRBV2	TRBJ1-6	TGTGCCAGCAGAGGACAGGGGGCAATTTCACCCCTCCACTTT	CASRGQGAISPLHF
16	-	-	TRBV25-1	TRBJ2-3	TGTGCCAGCAGTGAATCGGTTGCTAGCCTTGAAGATACGCAGTATTTT	CASSESVASLEDTQYF
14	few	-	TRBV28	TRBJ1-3	TGTGCCAGCAGTTTCCGGGCAAGTGGAAACACCATATATTTT	CASSFRASGNTIYF
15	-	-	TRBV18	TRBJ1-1	TGTGCCAGCTCACCGCCCAGGACGATGAACACTGAAGCTTTCTTT	CASSPPRTMNTEAFF
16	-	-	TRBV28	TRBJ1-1	TGTGCCAGCAGTTCTCTAGAGGTAGGGGCGAACACTGAAGCTTTCTTT	CASSSLEVGANTEAFF
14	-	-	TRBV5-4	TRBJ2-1	TGTGCCAGCAGCGCCGGGTCGCTCTACAATGAGCAGTTCTTC	CASSAGSLYNEQFF
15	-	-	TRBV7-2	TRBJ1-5	TGTGCCAGCAGCCCCGTGGGGAATAGCAATCAGCCCCAGCATTTT	CASSPVGNSNQPQHF
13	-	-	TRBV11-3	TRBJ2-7	TGTGCCAGCAGCCACAGGGTTGCCTACGAGCAGTACTTC	CASSHRVAYEQYF
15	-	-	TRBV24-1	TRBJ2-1	TGTGCCACCAGTGATTCATGGACAGCCTACAATGAGCAGTTCTTC	CATSDSWTAYNEQFF
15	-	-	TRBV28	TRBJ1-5	TGTGCCAGCAGTTTACGAGGGAGTCGCAATCAGCCCCAGCATTTT	CASSLRGSRNQPQHF
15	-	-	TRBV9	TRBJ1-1	TGTGCCAGCAGCTTTTCAGGGGTATCCTCCGCTGAAGCTTTCTTT	CASSFSGVSSAEAFF
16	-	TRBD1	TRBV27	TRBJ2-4	TGTGCCAGCAGCCCAGACCCCAGGGGGCCCAAAAACATTCAGTACTTC	CASSPDPRGPKNIQYF
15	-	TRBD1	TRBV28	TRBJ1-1	TGTGCCAGCAGTGAGACAGGGGGCGCGAACACTGAAGCTTTCTTT	CASSETGGANTEAFF
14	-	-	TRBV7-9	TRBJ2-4	TGTGCCAGCAGCGATTACAGGGGAGGTAACATTCAGTACTTC	CASSDYRGGNIQYF
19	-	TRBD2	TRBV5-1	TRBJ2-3	TGCGCCAGCAGCTTGGCCCGGACTAGCGGGGGCCAGGTGACAGATACGCAGTATTTT	CASSLARTSGGQVTDTQYF
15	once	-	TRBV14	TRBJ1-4	TGTGCCAGCAGCCCAACAGGGATGTCTAATGAAAAACTGTTTTTT	CASSPTGMSNEKLFF
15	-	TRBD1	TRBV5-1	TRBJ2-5	TGCGCCAGCAGCAGAACCGGGACAGTGGAAGAGACCCAGTACTTC	CASSRTGTVEETQYF
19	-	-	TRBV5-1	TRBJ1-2	TGCGCCAGCAGCTCAAAGCCGGGATCCGGGACATCGACCTTCTATGGCTACACCTTC	CASSSKPGSGTSTFYGYTF
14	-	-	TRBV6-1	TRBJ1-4	TGTGCCAGCAGTGAACAGCCAGGGAATGAAAAACTGTTTTTT	CASSEQPGNEKLFF
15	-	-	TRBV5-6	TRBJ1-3	TGTGCCAGCAGCCCGCCGGCGGCCTTAGGAAACACCATATATTTT	CASSPPAALGNTIYF
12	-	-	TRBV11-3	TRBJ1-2	TGTGCCAGCAGCCTTTCAGGGGCCGGCTACACCTTC	CASSLSGAGYTF
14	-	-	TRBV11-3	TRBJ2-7	TGTGCCAGCAGCTCCGGGACGCCTTCCTACGAGCAGTACTTC	CASSSGTPSYEQYF
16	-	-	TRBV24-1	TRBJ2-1	TGTGCCACCAGTGATTGGGGACCCACCGTGGGGAATGAGCAGTTCTTC	CATSDWGPTVGNEQFF
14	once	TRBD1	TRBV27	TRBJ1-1	TGTGCCAGCAGTCGGACAGGGGGAAACACTGAAGCTTTCTTT	CASSRTGGNTEAFF
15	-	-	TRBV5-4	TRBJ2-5	TGTGCCAGCAGCTCCCTGATAGGGCAACAAGAGACCCAGTACTTC	CASSSLIGQQETQYF
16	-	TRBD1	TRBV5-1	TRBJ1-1	TGCGCCAGCAGCAAGCCGGGAAGGACAGGGAACACTGAAGCTTTCTTT	CASSKPGRTGNTEAFF
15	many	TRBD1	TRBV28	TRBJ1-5	TGTGCCAGCAGTTTACACCGACAGGGGACTCAGCCCCAGCATTTT	CASSLHRQGTQPQHF
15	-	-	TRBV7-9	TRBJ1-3	TGTGCCAGCAGCACGACAGCCTACTCTGGAAACACCATATATTTT	CASSTTAYSGNTIYF
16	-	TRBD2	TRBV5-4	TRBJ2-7	TGTGCCAGCAGCTTAAGACTAGCGGGGGGGCCGGACGAGCAGTACTTC	CASSLRLAGGPDEQYF
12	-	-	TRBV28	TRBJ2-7	TGTGCCAGCAGCGACAGTTCCTACGAGCAGTACTTC	CASSDSSYEQYF
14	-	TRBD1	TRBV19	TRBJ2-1	TGTGCCAGTACCCCGGGACAGGGGGTCAATGAGCAGTTCTTC	CASTPGQGVNEQFF
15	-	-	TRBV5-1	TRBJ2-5	TGCGCCAGCAGCTTGGAGTCAGGGGTAGTAAAGACCCAGTACTTC	CASSLESGVVKTQYF
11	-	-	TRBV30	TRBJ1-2	TGTGCCTGGAGTAATCTCTATGGCTACACCTTC	CAWSNLYGYTF
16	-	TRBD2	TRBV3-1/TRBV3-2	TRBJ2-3	TGTGCCAGCAGTCCTAGCGGGGGGGCTGCCACAGATACGCAGTATTTT	CASSPSGGAATDTQYF
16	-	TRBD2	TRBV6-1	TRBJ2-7	TGTGCCAGCAGTGAGGGGACTAGCGGGGTTACCTACGAGCAGTACTTC	CASSEGTSGVTYEQYF
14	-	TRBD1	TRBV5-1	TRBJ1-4	TGCGCCAGCAGCCGAGACAGGGATAATGAAAAACTGTTTTTT	CASSRDRDNEKLFF
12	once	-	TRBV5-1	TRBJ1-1	TGCGCCAGCAGCCGGGGGCCCTCTGAAGCTTTCTTT	CASSRGPSEAFF
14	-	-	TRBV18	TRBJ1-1	TGTGCCAGCTCACCTGCTGGGACTAACACTGAAGCTTTCTTT	CASSPAGTNTEAFF
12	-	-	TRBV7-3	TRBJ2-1	TGTGCCAGCAGCTTAATGGGAAATGAGCAGTTCTTC	CASSLMGNEQFF
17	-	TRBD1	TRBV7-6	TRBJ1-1	TGTGCCAGCAGCCCCAGCTTTTTGGGACAGGGGGCGACTGAAGCTTTCTTT	CASSPSFLGQGATEAFF
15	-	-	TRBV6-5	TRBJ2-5	TGTGCCAGCAGTTACTCGGCAAGTGGAGAAGAGACCCAGTACTTC	CASSYSASGEETQYF
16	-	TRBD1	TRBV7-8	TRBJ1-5	TGTGCCAGCAGCCCCCGGGGACAGCCTTTTAATCAGCCCCAGCATTTT	CASSPRGQPFNQPQHF
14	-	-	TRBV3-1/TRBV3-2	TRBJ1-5	TGTGCCAGCAGCCCGCGACATTTCGATCAGCCCCAGCATTTT	CASSPRHFDQPQHF
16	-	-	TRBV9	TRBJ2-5	TGTGCCAGCAGCGTAAACTCCCAACAGGCGCGAGAGACCCAGTACTTC	CASSVNSQQARETQYF
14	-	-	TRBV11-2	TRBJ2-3	TGTGCCAGCAGCTTGGCTAGGGGTGTCGATACGCAGTATTTT	CASSLARGVDTQYF
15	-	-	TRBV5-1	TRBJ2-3	TGCGCCAGCAGCCTGACAGGTATAGGCACAGATACGCAGTATTTT	CASSLTGIGTDTQYF
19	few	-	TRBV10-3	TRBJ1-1	TGTGCCATCAGGGGGATCCCAGGGGACCACGCTAAGGGGGACACTGAAGCTTTCTTT	CAIRGIPGDHAKGDTEAFF
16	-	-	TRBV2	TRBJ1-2	TGTGCCAGCAGTGAGGGGCATCCTACCGGGGGCTATGGCTACACCTTC	CASSEGHPTGGYGYTF